This TCR beta chain was obtained from a study of neurological immune-mediated disorders. A 10-nucleotide random UMI tagged transcripts in template-switch 5'RACE cDNA synthesis. Over 170 million TCR-beta sequences from 15-18 subjects came from every sequencing run. TCRdb processed the 5' RACE reads anew with MiXCR; each CDR3 protein has one entry. The sample records 50,000 or so distinct CDR3 sequences, about 9.4% being singletons. 2 million PBMCs stored at -80 C were the source of the unsorted libraries. At least ten counts were recorded for this clonotype. Its antigen is currently unknown. Trimming pared 0 bases from V and 5 bases from J, leaving 10 bases between. The CDR3 loop spans 14 amino acids. Germline V gene data show CDR1 as LGHNA and CDR2 as YSLEER. Points from the study as a whole: None of the CDR3 amino acid sequences of expanded clones were shared across subjects, and this suggested private repertoires in all groups.

This sequence originates from a woman between 35 and 50 years old with HTLV-1-associated myelopathy (HAM/TSP). Source material: PBMCs. V usage is TRBV4-3 and J usage is TRBJ2-5, with D unresolved. CDR3 bases: TGCGCCAGCAGCCAAGATCGGCGAGCTGAGACCCAGTACTTC. This gives the protein CASSQDRRAETQYF.